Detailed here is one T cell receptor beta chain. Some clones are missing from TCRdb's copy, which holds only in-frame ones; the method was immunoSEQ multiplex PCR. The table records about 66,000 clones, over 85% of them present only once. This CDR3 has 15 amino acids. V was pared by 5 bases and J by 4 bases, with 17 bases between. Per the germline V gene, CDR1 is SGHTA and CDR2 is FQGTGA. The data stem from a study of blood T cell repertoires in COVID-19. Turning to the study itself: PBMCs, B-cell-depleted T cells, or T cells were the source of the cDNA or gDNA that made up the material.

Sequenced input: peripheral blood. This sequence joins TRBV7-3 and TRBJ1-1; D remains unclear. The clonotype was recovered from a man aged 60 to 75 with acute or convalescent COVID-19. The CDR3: CASSPGYVSGTEAFF. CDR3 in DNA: TGTGCCAGCAGCCCTGGGTATGTGAGCGGCACTGAAGCTTTCTTT. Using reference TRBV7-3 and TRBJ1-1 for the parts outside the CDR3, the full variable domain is GAGVSQTPSNKVTEKGKYVELRCDPISGHTALYWYRQSLGQGPEFLIYFQGTGAADDSGLPNDRFFAVRPEGSVSTLKIQRTERGDSAVYLCASSPGYVSGTEAFFGQGTRLTVV.